The 22 T cell receptor beta chains listed next were all sequenced from one sample in a study of vaccination and CD4 T cells after COVID-19. Oncomine TCR Beta short-read sequencing was applied to DNA from cultured CD4+ T cells. From the PCR reads, TCRdb called clonotypes with MiXCR, one entry per CDR3 protein. The table shows about 18,000 distinct CDR3 sequences, with roughly 50% occurring only once. The antigens of these receptors remain unknown. Treatment described: approximately 10-day PBMC culture with coronavirus spike peptide pools or control peptides (ViraFEST assay). Input material: CD4+ T cells from blood, cultured in vitro. The receptors were sampled from a human donor who had recovered from COVID-19.

This rearrangement joins TRBV27 to TRBJ1-5, with a weak D call TRBD1 (6 bases). With 1 base removed from V and 2 bases from J, the gap between germline ends came to 9 bases. The CDR3 is made up of 15 amino acids. Germline values: CDR1 MNHEY, CDR2 SMNVEV (reference sequence). Here the CDR3 reads CASSLWGAGNQPQHF. In nucleotides, the CDR3 is TGTGCCAGCAGTTTATGGGGGGCGGGCAATCAGCCCCAGCATTTT.

The chain employs TRBV6-5 and TRBJ1-2; D gene unclear. The germline V gene has CDR1 MNHEY and CDR2 SVGAGI. Trimming pared 6 bases from V and 8 bases from J, leaving 10 bases between. The CDR3 runs to 11 residues. The CDR3 region is CASSYPGGYTF. CDR3 bases: TGTGCCAGCAGCTACCCCGGAGGCTACACCTTC.

The chain uses TRBV6-5 and TRBJ1-1, with TRBD1 matching over 8 bases. CDR1 and CDR2 (germline): MNHEY, SVGAGI. J was trimmed by 3 bases and V by 0 bases; bases with no gene match: 6. The CDR3 contains 16 residues. CDR3 in DNA: TGTGCCAGCAGTTACTCCACAGGGGGAGGGGACACTGAAGCTTTCTTT. Translating gives CASSYSTGGGDTEAFF.

The chain carries TRBV19 and TRBJ1-1; 8 bases fit TRBD1. The CDR3 contains 14 residues. Germline V CDR1 and CDR2: LNHDA, SQIVND (reference sequence). Germline trimming cut 5 bases from V and 4 bases from J; bases unmatched to any gene: 6. The CDR3 loop reads CASSVTGEGTEAFF. The CDR3 nucleotides read TGTGCCAGTAGTGTGACAGGGGAGGGCACTGAAGCTTTCTTT.

The chain has TRBV6-1 and TRBJ1-1; D gene uncertain. With 1 base removed from V and 3 bases from J, the gap between germline ends came to 12 bases. In germline, CDR1 is MNHNS, CDR2 SASEGT. The CDR3 covers 15 residues. CDR3 residues: CASSEGFSDYTEAFF. CDR3 DNA sequence: TGTGCCAGCAGTGAAGGGTTTTCAGACTACACTGAAGCTTTCTTT.

A word on this clonotype: This is likely a read error, given that the CDR3 carries no conserved phenylalanine or tryptophan at its end. The chain combines TRBV7-3 with TRBJ2-5; TRBD2 matches at 7 bases. Germline trimming cut 1 base from V and 5 bases from J; bases unmatched to any gene: 4. The germline gives CDR1 SGHTA, CDR2 FQGTGA. The CDR3 runs 14 residues. The CDR3 sequence: CASSLSGGAETQYL. The CDR3 DNA is TGTGCCAGCAGCTTAAGCGGGGGTGCGGAGACCCAGTACCTC.

The rearrangement joins TRBV28 to TRBJ2-7; D possibly corresponds to TRBD2 (5 bases). The germline V and J ends were trimmed by 5 bases and 2 bases, with 16 bases remaining between them. This CDR3 is 15 amino acids long. Germline CDR1 reads MDHEN; CDR2 reads SYDVKM. In DNA form, the CDR3 reads TGTGCCAGCAGTACCCCGGGTAGCGCAGCCTACGAGCAGTACTTC. Translating it yields CASSTPGSAAYEQYF.

This clonotype was recorded a few times. The genes are TRBV6-2 or TRBV6-3 and TRBJ2-3, with D perhaps given as TRBD1 or TRBD2 (6 bases each). V lost 6 bases to trimming and J lost 2 bases, with 12 bases between them. This CDR3 has 14 residues. Germline lookup yields CDR1 MNHEY and CDR2 SVGEGT. CDR3 protein: CASRVGGPTDTQYF. CDR3 nucleotides: TGTGCCAGCAGGGTTGGGGGGCCCACAGATACGCAGTATTTT.

The table lists this clonotype with a few counts. The chain links TRBV6-1 to TRBJ2-2, with D hard to call. Germline assignment: CDR1 MNHNS and CDR2 SASEGT. Trimming cost V 4 bases and J 3 bases, with 15 bases left between them. This CDR3 contains 16 residues. CDR3 nucleotides: TGTGCCAGCAGTGTCGGCTGGTGGGTGGACACCGGGGAGCTGTTTTTT. Amino acid sequence: CASSVGWWVDTGELFF.

The rearrangement uses TRBV15 and TRBJ2-1; D unresolved. Between the trimmed V and J ends, which lost 0 bases and 12 bases, there was a span of 12 bases. CDR1 LNHNV and CDR2 YYDKDF come from the germline V gene (reference sequence). The CDR3 extends over 13 amino acids. Here the CDR3 reads CATSRDKGFAQFF. The CDR3 region has the DNA TGTGCCACCAGCAGAGATAAAGGGTTTGCGCAGTTCTTC.

Points on this clonotype: The junction and the germline gene differ at one end; a read error may be behind it. This chain links TRBV12-3 or TRBV12-4 with TRBJ2-7; D is ambiguous. There are 13 residues in the CDR3. As DNA, the CDR3 is TGTACCAGCACTGTCCGGACCGTCTACGAGCAGTACTTC. Residues: CTSTVRTVYEQYF.

This clonotype has a single count. The chain combines TRBV30 with TRBJ2-1; possible D gene TRBD2, 5 bases. Germline V gene sequence: CDR1 GTSNPN, CDR2 SVGIG (reference sequence). The V gene lost 0 bases and the J gene lost 7 bases, with 13 bases spanning the gap. This CDR3 spans 14 amino acids. The CDR3 DNA follows: TGTGCCTGGAGTGTATGGCAGCGAGGGAATGAGCAGTTCTTC. Translating gives CAWSVWQRGNEQFF.

This chain links TRBV2 with TRBJ2-7, with a tentative D call TRBD1 (5 bases). V lost 7 bases and J lost 9, with 10 bases in between. CDR1 SNHLY and CDR2 FYNNEI come from the germline V gene. The CDR3 length is 10 residues. CDR3 bases: TGTGCCAGCATGTTGGGGCGGCAGTACTTC. Encoded protein: CASMLGRQYF.

This clonotype was seen a handful of times. The chain couples TRBV2 to TRBJ1-5, with TRBD1 identical over 7 bases. With V trimmed by 4 bases and J by 1 base, 7 bases remained unmatched. Germline loops: CDR1 SNHLY, CDR2 FYNNEI. The CDR3 length is 16 residues. The CDR3 sequence is CASSVEGAWSNQPQHF. CDR3 nucleotides: TGTGCCAGCAGTGTAGAGGGGGCGTGGAGCAATCAGCCCCAGCATTTT. The entire variable domain, with the rest obtained from reference TRBV2 and TRBJ1-5, is as follows: EPEVTQTPSHQVTQMGQEVILRCVPISNHLYFYWYRQILGQKVEFLVSFYNNEISEKSEIFDDQFSVERPDGSNFTLKIRSTKLEDSAMYFCASSVEGAWSNQPQHFGDGTRLSIL.

This chain uses TRBV27 with TRBJ1-6; no definite D call. The germline V gene has CDR1 MNHEY and CDR2 SMNVEV (reference sequence). The CDR3 contains 13 residues. V was shortened by 8 bases and J by 10 bases, with 15 bases between the two germline ends. The CDR3 nucleotides are TGTGCCAGCTGCCCAGCGCCGGGATCACCCCTCCACTTT. It is translated as CASCPAPGSPLHF.

V and J are TRBV27 and TRBJ2-1; TRBD2 is a possible D gene (6 bases). Germline CDR1 reads MNHEY; CDR2 reads SMNVEV (reference sequence). The CDR3 runs to 15 residues. Between the trimmed V and J ends, which lost 6 bases and 0 bases, there was a span of 12 bases. This chain's CDR3 is CASSERARSYNEQFF. CDR3 nucleotide sequence: TGTGCCAGCAGCGAGCGGGCCCGCTCCTACAATGAGCAGTTCTTC.

The rearrangement joins TRBV7-3 to TRBJ1-1; D may be TRBD1 (6 bases). There are 13 residues in the CDR3. V lost 6 bases to trimming and J lost 3 bases, with 11 bases between them. Germline CDR1 reads SGHTA; CDR2 reads FQGTGA. This chain's CDR3 is CASSKRTDTEAFF. CDR3 DNA: TGTGCCAGCAGTAAGAGGACAGACACTGAAGCTTTCTTT. The whole variable domain, remainder taken from reference TRBV7-3 and TRBJ1-1, is GAGVSQTPSNKVTEKGKYVELRCDPISGHTALYWYRQSLGQGPEFLIYFQGTGAADDSGLPNDRFFAVRPEGSVSTLKIQRTERGDSAVYLCASSKRTDTEAFFGQGTRLTVV.

The chain combines TRBV11-2 with TRBJ2-5, with D unresolved. The CDR3 loop spans 15 amino acids. V gave up 1 base and J gave up 1 base, with 10 bases separating them. Germline V lookup: CDR1 SGHAT, CDR2 FQNNGV. The CDR3 DNA reads TGTGCCAGCAGCTTAGCCCAGGTCCTCCAAGAGACCCAGTACTTC. Amino acid sequence: CASSLAQVLQETQYF.

V is TRBV5-6 and J is TRBJ1-2; 9 positions agree with TRBD1. This CDR3 comprises 16 residues. Germline CDR1 and CDR2: SGHDT and YYEEEE. After removal of 5 bases from V and 4 bases from J, the junction contained 12 bases not matched to a gene. Here the CDR3 DNA reads TGTGCCAGCAGTTCTGTTGGACAGGGGACTATCTATGGCTACACCTTC. Translated: CASSSVGQGTIYGYTF.

This clonotype occurred a few times. The chain has TRBV6-1 and TRBJ2-4; 10 bases are shared with TRBD1. Trimming removed 5 bases from V and 9 bases from J; junction bases left unmatched: 7. CDR1 MNHNS and CDR2 SASEGT come from the germline V gene. CDR3 length equals 14 residues. As DNA, the CDR3 is TGTGCCAGCAGTAGGGACAGGGGTGCGAGCATTCAGTACTTC. Protein sequence: CASSRDRGASIQYF.

The chain joins TRBV6-1 to TRBJ2-5; 11 bases match TRBD2. The germline CDR1 and CDR2 sequences are MNHNS and SASEGT. The CDR3 length is 15 residues. The ends lost 6 bases at V and 1 base at J; junction bases unmatched: 4. The CDR3 nucleotides read TGTGCCAGCAGCACCGGGACTAGCGGCCAAGAGACCCAGTACTTC. Translation: CASSTGTSGQETQYF.

The J gene is TRBJ2-5, the V gene TRBV6-5; D is undetermined. CDR1 is MNHEY and CDR2 is SVGAGI in the germline V gene. The CDR3 is 17 amino acids. The ends were cut back, 0 bases at V and 1 base at J, with 15 bases in the middle. CDR3 nucleotides: TGTGCCAGCAGTTACTCGATAGACGACTGGGCCCAAGAGACCCAGTACTTC. Amino acids: CASSYSIDDWAQETQYF.